This entry lists 25 T cell receptor beta chains sequenced from one sample in a study of T cell clonality in common variable immunodeficiency. The protocol was immunoSEQ multiplex PCR, while the TCRdb copy is restricted to in-frame clones and leaves out a portion. The sample contains approximately 46,000 clones, none of them singletons. The sequenced sample was peripheral blood mononuclear cells. Receptor source: a person aged 18 to 75 in good health.

This clone appeared many times. Coverage ceases 3 residues before the CDR3 finishes, and the germline J gene fills in the end. The V and J genes are TRBV20-1 and TRBJ2-6; D remains unclear. Trimming took off 6 bases at V and 0 bases at J, with 12 bases between the two ends. The CDR3 spans 15 residues. CDR1 is DFQATT and CDR2 is SNEGSKA in the germline V gene (reference sequence). CDR3 DNA, as far as it was read: TGCAGTGCCTACAGCACCATCTCTGGGGCCAACGTC. As protein: CSAYSTISGANV. The complete CDR3 sequence is CSAYSTISGANVLTF.

Ten or more counts support this clone. The read falls 3 residues short of the CDR3 end, and the missing part is taken from the germline J gene. The rearrangement links TRBV6-2 or TRBV6-3 to TRBJ2-7; D gene unclear. The CDR3 has 12 amino acids. Looked up from germline, CDR1 is MNHEY and CDR2 is SVGEGT. The V gene lost 1 base and the J gene lost 4 bases, with 5 bases spanning the gap. CDR3 sequence reads: CASSYYGYEQYF. The CDR3 DNA, read in part, is TGTGCCAGCAGTTACTACGGGTACGAG.

This clone was counted at least ten times. Sequencing ends 3 residues short of the CDR3 end; the germline J gene provides the rest. The V and J genes are TRBV14 and TRBJ1-6; the match to TRBD1 covers 11 bases. V shed 3 bases, J shed 6 bases, and the junction held 7 bases outside the gene matches. The CDR3 covers 17 residues. Germline assignment: CDR1 SGHDN and CDR2 FVKESK. CDR3 bases read: TGTGCCAGCAGCCACTTAGGACAGGGGGCGGTTAATTCACCC. Its translation is CASSHLGQGAVNSP. The whole CDR3 sequence is CASSHLGQGAVNSPLHF.

There are many counts of this clone. The CDR3 is CAWSVRGIYEQYF. Incomplete CDR3 DNA: TGTGCCTGGAGTGTAAGGGGGATCTACGAG. V gene TRBV30 combines with J gene TRBJ2-7; tentatively, D is TRBD1 (6 bases). With the read ending 3 residues before the CDR3 end, the germline J gene is used to fill in that end. Germline values: CDR1 GTSNPN, CDR2 SVGIG (reference sequence). V gave up 0 bases and J gave up 3 bases, with 9 bases separating them. The CDR3 sequence is 13 residues long.

In the case of this clone: Coverage ceases 3 residues before the CDR3 finishes, and the germline J gene fills in the end. The V and J genes are TRBV2 and TRBJ2-7, with D possibly TRBD1 on 6 matching bases. The V and J ends lost 4 bases and 3 bases respectively, with 10 bases between them. In germline, CDR1 is SNHLY, CDR2 FYNNEI. CDR3 length: 13 amino acids. Incomplete CDR3 DNA: TGTGCCAGCAGTGTCAGGGGAAACTACGAG. Translated, it gives CASSVRGNYE. The CDR3 as a whole reads CASSVRGNYEQYF. The full variable domain, completed using reference TRBV2 and TRBJ2-7, is EPEVTQTPSHQVTQMGQEVILRCVPISNHLYFYWYRQILGQKVEFLVSFYNNEISEKSEIFDDQFSVERPDGSNFTLKIRSTKLEDSAMYFCASSVRGNYEQYFGPGTRLTVT.

This clone was seen a handful of times. A much more abundant neighbour one base away suggests this may be a read error. The read ends 3 residues before the CDR3 terminus; that terminus is restored from the germline J gene. Within the sample, other DNA sequences also encode this same CDR3. This chain joins TRBV30 and TRBJ1-3; 8 bases match TRBD1. In germline, CDR1 is GTSNPN, CDR2 SVGIG (reference sequence). The CDR3 totals 13 residues. CDR3 bases read: TGTGCCTGGGGGACAGGCCCAGGAAACACG. Residues: CAWGTGPGNT. The whole CDR3 sequence is CAWGTGPGNTIYF.

This clone was recorded many times. Read data end 3 residues before the CDR3 end; the end is taken from the germline J gene. The genes are TRBV9 and TRBJ2-5; D remains unclear. The germline gives CDR1 SGDLS, CDR2 YYNGEE. CDR3 length: 13 residues. V lost 0 bases to trimming and J lost 5 bases, with 8 bases between them. The covered CDR3 bases are TGTGCCAGCAGCGTAGGGTTAGGGGAGACC. Translation: CASSVGLGET. The whole CDR3 sequence reads CASSVGLGETQYF.

There are many counts of this clone. The CDR3 goes on 3 residues after the read ends, and that part is filled in from the germline J gene. The chain links TRBV6-2 or TRBV6-3 to TRBJ2-1, with no clear D. Germline CDR1 is MNHEY and CDR2 is SVGEGT. CDR3 size: 15 residues. V was cut by 6 bases and J by 4 bases, with 16 bases left in between. Incomplete CDR3 DNA: TGTGCCAGCAGCCATGCCTTTGGCAGTTACAATGAG. Protein: CASSHAFGSYNE. The CDR3 as a whole reads CASSHAFGSYNEQFF.

This clone was seen at least ten times. The read stops 3 residues short of the end of the CDR3; the missing end is completed from the germline J gene. The chain links TRBV6-2 or TRBV6-3 to TRBJ2-1; a possible D gene is TRBD1 (5 bases). Germline lookup yields CDR1 MNHEY and CDR2 SVGEGT. The CDR3 spans 14 residues. V lost 5 bases and J lost 3, with 11 bases in between. Partial CDR3 DNA: TGTGCCAGCAGTCCCGACAGCTTCTACAATGAG. Encoded protein: CASSPDSFYNE. In full, the CDR3 is CASSPDSFYNEQFF.

This clone has ten or more counts. The CDR3 region is CAGRDRGSYEQYF. The sequenced part of the CDR3 DNA is TGTGCCGGCCGGGACAGGGGCTCCTACGAG. The chain has TRBV28 and TRBJ2-7, with 10 bases that match TRBD1. The CDR3 end falls 3 residues outside the read, so it is completed with the germline J gene. Germline lookup yields CDR1 MDHEN and CDR2 SYDVKM. Unmatched junction bases numbered 4, after V lost 11 bases and J lost 0 bases. There are 13 residues in the CDR3. The entire variable domain, with the rest obtained from reference TRBV28 and TRBJ2-7, is as follows: DVKVTQSSRYLVKRTGEKVFLECVQDMDHENMFWYRQDPGLGLRLIYFSYDVKMKEKGDIPEGYSVSREKKERFSLILESASTNQTSMYLCAGRDRGSYEQYFGPGTRLTVT.

Many counts were recorded for this clone. The read halts 3 residues ahead of the CDR3 end, with the missing end drawn from the germline J gene. V gene TRBV18 combines with J gene TRBJ1-2; D is undetermined. The CDR3 spans 14 residues. Deletions cut 3 bases from V and 4 bases from J, with 12 bases between. Germline V lookup: CDR1 KGHSH, CDR2 LQKENI. CDR3 DNA, as far as it was read: TGTGCCAGCTCACCCACAGAAAGAGGCTATGGC. Its translation is CASSPTERGYG. The full CDR3 reads CASSPTERGYGYTF.

CDR3 in amino acids: CAWSVGLGGLQETAFF. The CDR3 DNA, read in part, is TGTGCCTGGAGTGTAGGGTTAGGGGGCCTCCAAGAGACA. The chain couples TRBV30 to TRBJ1-1; 7 bases fit TRBD1. The read terminates 3 residues before the CDR3 end, so the remaining end is supplied by the germline J gene. Germline CDR1 reads GTSNPN; CDR2 reads SVGIG (reference sequence). The CDR3 is 16 amino acids.

The table lists this clone with many counts. The read halts 3 residues ahead of the CDR3 end, with the missing end drawn from the germline J gene. This chain joins TRBV2 and TRBJ2-3; TRBD1 is a possible D gene (6 bases). Germline loops: CDR1 SNHLY, CDR2 FYNNEI. The CDR3 sequence is 13 residues long. The CDR3 sequence: CASSGTGNQPQYF. The part of the CDR3 DNA that was read is TGTGCCAGCAGTGGAACAGGGAATCAGCCG.

This clone was counted ten times or more. From the germline J gene comes the end of the CDR3, since the read stops 3 residues before it. The J gene is TRBJ1-5, the V gene TRBV5-1; a possible D gene is TRBD1 (5 bases). V lost 0 bases and J lost 2, with 15 bases in between. CDR1 is SGHRS, CDR2 YFSETQ, per germline. The CDR3 has 17 residues. The CDR3 bases that were read are TGCGCCAGCAGCTTGGCCCCGGCAGGGTCGGGCAATCAGCCC. It translates to CASSLAPAGSGNQP. From start to end, the CDR3 is CASSLAPAGSGNQPQHF.

This clone appeared many times. Read coverage stops 3 residues before the CDR3 terminus; the germline J gene supplies the remainder. The chain uses TRBV5-1 and TRBJ1-2, with 7 bases aligning to TRBD1. V was clipped by 4 bases and J by 3 bases; unmatched bases: 12. This CDR3 has 16 amino acids. Germline CDR1 reads SGHRS; CDR2 reads YFSETQ. The sequenced CDR3 bases are TGCGCCAGCAGCCAACAAAACACAGGGGTGGACTATGGC. Protein sequence: CASSQQNTGVDYG. The whole CDR3 protein reads CASSQQNTGVDYGYTF.

This clone was seen many times. Other DNA sequences of this sample code for an identical CDR3. The CDR3 sequence: CAWNLLQGNTIYF. CDR3 bases read: TGTGCCTGGAACTTACTACAGGGGAACACC. V and J are TRBV30 and TRBJ1-3; 7 bases align to TRBD1. The sequence runs out 3 residues before the end of the CDR3; the remainder is reconstructed from the germline J gene. Germline V lookup: CDR1 GTSNPN, CDR2 SVGIG (reference sequence). J gave up 7 bases and V 4 bases, and 7 bases lay outside the gene matches. The CDR3 sequence is 13 residues long.

This clone has ten or more counts. The read is 3 residues too short to cover the CDR3 end, so that end is filled in from the germline J gene. This chain connects TRBV20-1 to TRBJ2-3, with 11 bases that match TRBD2. CDR1 is DFQATT and CDR2 is SNEGSKA in the germline V gene (reference sequence). V lost 3 bases, J lost 6 bases, and 11 bases stayed unmatched. This CDR3 comprises 16 residues. CDR3 amino acids: CSARGVAGGFVDTQYF. The sequenced part of the CDR3 DNA is TGCAGTGCTAGGGGGGTAGCGGGGGGGTTTGTGGATACG.

This clone was seen only a few times. The read terminates 3 residues ahead of where the CDR3 ends, so the germline J gene completes it. The V and J genes are TRBV6-4 and TRBJ1-5; D may be TRBD1 (5 bases). The CDR3 runs to 15 residues. V was shortened by 7 bases and J by 5 bases, with 18 bases between the two germline ends. The germline V gene encodes CDR1 MRHNA and CDR2 SNTAGT. CDR3 DNA, as far as it was read: TGTGCCAGCATGGGAATCGTGGGCAGGGATCAGCCC. Residues: CASMGIVGRDQP. The whole CDR3 protein is CASMGIVGRDQPQHF.

This clone occurred many times. The read gets to within 3 residues of the CDR3 end, and the germline J gene fills in the rest. The chain carries TRBV19 and TRBJ2-3; 11 bases match TRBD2. Germline CDR1 and CDR2: LNHDA and SQIVND (reference sequence). The CDR3 is made up of 17 amino acids. Germline trimming cut 6 bases from V and 8 bases from J; bases unmatched to any gene: 16. The CDR3 here is CASSPGLAGQRRATQYF. The covered CDR3 bases are TGTGCCAGTAGCCCAGGACTAGCGGGCCAACGGAGGGCTACG.

This clone was counted a few times. Germline is not matched at one junction end, which may reflect a read error. The read falls 3 residues short of the CDR3 end, and the missing part is taken from the germline J gene. This same CDR3 is encoded by further DNA sequences in the sample. V and J are TRBV30 and TRBJ1-3; D is possibly TRBD1 (6 bases). Germline V gene sequence: CDR1 GTSNPN, CDR2 SVGIG (reference sequence). This CDR3 is 14 amino acids long. Partial CDR3 DNA: TGTGCCTGGACAACAGGGCCGACTGGAAACACA. Protein sequence: CAWTTGPTGNT. From start to end, the CDR3 is CAWTTGPTGNTIYF.

This clone has at least ten counts. The sequenced fragment ends 3 residues before the CDR3 boundary, so the rest is inferred from the germline J gene. V is TRBV7-2 and J is TRBJ2-3; 12 bases align to TRBD2. The ends lost 5 bases at V and 2 bases at J; junction bases unmatched: 2. CDR3 length: 15 residues. Germline loops: CDR1 SGHTA, CDR2 FQGNSA. CDR3 DNA (partial): TGTGCCAGCAGCCCTAGCGGGGGGGTCACAGATACG. Its translation is CASSPSGGVTDT. The complete CDR3 reads CASSPSGGVTDTQYF.

The sample holds a few counts of this clone. The read ends 3 residues shy of where the CDR3 ends; the end is completed using the germline J gene. The chain couples TRBV25-1 to TRBJ2-4; 11 positions match TRBD1. The CDR3 has 17 residues. CDR1 and CDR2 (germline): MGHDK, SYGVNS. Trimming at V came to 4 bases and at J to 7 bases, leaving 12 bases not matched to a gene. The CDR3 here is CASSGSGQGANWNIQYF. The CDR3 bases that were read are TGTGCCAGCAGTGGGTCAGGACAGGGGGCGAATTGGAACATT.

Concerning this clone itself: The read is 3 residues too short to cover the CDR3 end, so that end is filled in from the germline J gene. This chain links TRBV19 with TRBJ2-2; D is unclear. CDR3 length: 13 residues. The germline V gene encodes CDR1 LNHDA and CDR2 SQIVND (reference sequence). The CDR3 region is CASSIRVNEKLFF. Partial CDR3 DNA: TGTGCCAGTAGTATCCGGGTTAATGAAAAG.

In its sample, this clone was seen many times. The CDR3 end falls 3 residues outside the read, so it is completed with the germline J gene. This rearrangement joins TRBV7-2 to TRBJ1-2, with a possible D match to TRBD1 (5 bases). CDR1 and CDR2 from the germline V gene are SGHTA and FQGNSA. V lost 3 bases to trimming and J lost 3 bases, with 14 bases between them. This CDR3 is built from 15 residues. CDR3 bases read: TGTGCCAGCAGCTTCGCGGGGACGGATTACTATGGC. Translated: CASSFAGTDYYG. The CDR3 reads in full as CASSFAGTDYYGYTF.

Turning to this clone: The DNA ends 3 residues before the CDR3 does, and the rest of the CDR3 is filled in from the germline J gene. The chain couples TRBV7-9 to TRBJ1-1, with 10 bases that match TRBD1. This CDR3 region has 15 residues. After removal of 5 bases from V and 2 bases from J, the junction contained 5 bases not matched to a gene. Per the germline V gene, CDR1 is SEHNR and CDR2 is FQNEAQ (reference sequence). The sequenced CDR3 bases are TGTGCCAGCAGCGGGGGGACAGGGGTTAACACTGAA. Residues: CASSGGTGVNTE. The CDR3 in its entirety is CASSGGTGVNTEAFF.